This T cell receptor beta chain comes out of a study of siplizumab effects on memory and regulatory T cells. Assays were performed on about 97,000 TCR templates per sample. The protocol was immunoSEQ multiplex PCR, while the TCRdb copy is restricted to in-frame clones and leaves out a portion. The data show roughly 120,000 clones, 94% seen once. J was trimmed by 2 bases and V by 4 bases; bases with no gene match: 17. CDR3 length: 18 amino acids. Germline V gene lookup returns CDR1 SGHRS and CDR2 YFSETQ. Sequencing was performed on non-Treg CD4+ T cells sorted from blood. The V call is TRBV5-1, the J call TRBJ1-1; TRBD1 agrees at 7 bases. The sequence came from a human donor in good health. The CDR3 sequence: CASSPPHRGLLKNTEAFF. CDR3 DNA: TGCGCCAGCAGCCCGCCCCACAGGGGCCTTTTAAAAAACACTGAAGCTTTCTTT.